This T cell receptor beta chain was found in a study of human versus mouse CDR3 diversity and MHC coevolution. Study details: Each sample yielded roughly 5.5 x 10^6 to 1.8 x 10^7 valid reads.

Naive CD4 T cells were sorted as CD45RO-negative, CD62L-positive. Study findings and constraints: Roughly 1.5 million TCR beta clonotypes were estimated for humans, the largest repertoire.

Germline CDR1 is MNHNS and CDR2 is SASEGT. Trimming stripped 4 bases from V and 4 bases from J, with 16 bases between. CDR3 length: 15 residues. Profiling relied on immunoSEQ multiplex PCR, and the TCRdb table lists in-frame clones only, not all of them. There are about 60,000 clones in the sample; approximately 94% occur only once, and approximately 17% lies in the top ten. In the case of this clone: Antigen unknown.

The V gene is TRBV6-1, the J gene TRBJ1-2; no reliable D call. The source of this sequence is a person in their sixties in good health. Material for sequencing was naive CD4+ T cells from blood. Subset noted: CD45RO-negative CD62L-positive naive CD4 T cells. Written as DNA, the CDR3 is TGTGCCAGCAGTGCCACCCCAAGTCTAACCTATGGCTACACCTTC. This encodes CASSATPSLTYGYTF.